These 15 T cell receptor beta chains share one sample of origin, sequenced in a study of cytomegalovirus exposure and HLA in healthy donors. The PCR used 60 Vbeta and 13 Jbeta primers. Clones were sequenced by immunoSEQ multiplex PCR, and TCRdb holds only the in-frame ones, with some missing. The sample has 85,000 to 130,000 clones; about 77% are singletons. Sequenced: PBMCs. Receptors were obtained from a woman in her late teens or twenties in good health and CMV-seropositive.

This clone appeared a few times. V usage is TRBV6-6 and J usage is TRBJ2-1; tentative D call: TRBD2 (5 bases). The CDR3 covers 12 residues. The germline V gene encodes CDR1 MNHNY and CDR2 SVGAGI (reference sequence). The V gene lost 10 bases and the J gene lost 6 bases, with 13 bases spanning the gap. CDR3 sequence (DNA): TGTGCCACCCGAGCAGAGGGCAATGAGCAGTTCTTC. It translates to CATRAEGNEQFF.

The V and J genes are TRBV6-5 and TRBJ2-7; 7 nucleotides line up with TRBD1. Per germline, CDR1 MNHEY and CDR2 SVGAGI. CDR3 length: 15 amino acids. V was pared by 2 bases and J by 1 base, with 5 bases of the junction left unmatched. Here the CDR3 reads CASSYTGTESYEQYF. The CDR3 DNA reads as TGTGCCAGCAGTTACACCGGGACAGAATCCTACGAGCAGTACTTC.

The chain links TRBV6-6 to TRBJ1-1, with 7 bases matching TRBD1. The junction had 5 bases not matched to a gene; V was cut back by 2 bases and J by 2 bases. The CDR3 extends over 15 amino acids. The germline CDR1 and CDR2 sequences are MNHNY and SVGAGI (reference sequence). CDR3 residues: CASSYGGQPNTEAFF. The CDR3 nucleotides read TGTGCCAGCAGTTACGGGGGACAGCCAAACACTGAAGCTTTCTTT.

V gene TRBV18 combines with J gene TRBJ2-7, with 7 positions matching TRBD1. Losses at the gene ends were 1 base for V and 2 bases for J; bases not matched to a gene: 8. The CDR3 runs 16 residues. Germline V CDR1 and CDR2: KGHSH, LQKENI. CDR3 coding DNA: TGTGCCAGCTCACCACTAACCGGGACAGCCCCCTACGAGCAGTACTTC. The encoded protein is CASSPLTGTAPYEQYF.

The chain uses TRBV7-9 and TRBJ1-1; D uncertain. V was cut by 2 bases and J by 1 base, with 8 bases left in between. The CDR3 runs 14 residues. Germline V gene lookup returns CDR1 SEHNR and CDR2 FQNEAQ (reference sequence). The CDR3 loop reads CASSLSDPNTEAFF. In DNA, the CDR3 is TGTGCCAGCAGCTTAAGCGATCCGAACACTGAAGCTTTCTTT.

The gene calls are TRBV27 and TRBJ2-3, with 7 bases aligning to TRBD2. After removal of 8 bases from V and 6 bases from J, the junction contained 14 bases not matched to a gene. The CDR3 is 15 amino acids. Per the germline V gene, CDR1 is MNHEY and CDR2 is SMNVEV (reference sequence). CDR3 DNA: TGTGCCAGCTCGGGGGGAATGGACCCTTCGGATACGCAGTATTTT. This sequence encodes CASSGGMDPSDTQYF.

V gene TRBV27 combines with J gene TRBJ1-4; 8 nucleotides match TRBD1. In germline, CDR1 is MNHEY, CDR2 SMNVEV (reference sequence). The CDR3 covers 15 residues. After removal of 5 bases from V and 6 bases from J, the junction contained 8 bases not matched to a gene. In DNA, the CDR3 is TGTGCCAGCAGTCCCCGACAGGGGCTAGATGAAAAACTGTTTTTT. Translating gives CASSPRQGLDEKLFF.

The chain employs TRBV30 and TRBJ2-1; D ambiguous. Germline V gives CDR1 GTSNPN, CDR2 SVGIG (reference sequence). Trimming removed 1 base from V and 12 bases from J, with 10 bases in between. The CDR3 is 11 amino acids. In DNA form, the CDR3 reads TGTGCCTGGAGTGCGGCGGAGATGCAGTTCTTC. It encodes CAWSAAEMQFF.

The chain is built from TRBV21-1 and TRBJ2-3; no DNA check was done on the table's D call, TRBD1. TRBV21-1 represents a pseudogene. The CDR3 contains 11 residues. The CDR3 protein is CDRQGADTQYF. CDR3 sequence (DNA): TGTGACAGACAGGGGGCGGATACGCAGTATTTT.

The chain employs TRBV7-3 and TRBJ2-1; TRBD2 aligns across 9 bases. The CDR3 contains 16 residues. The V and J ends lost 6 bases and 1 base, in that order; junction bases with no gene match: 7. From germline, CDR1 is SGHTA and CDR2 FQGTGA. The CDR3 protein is CASSYRLAASYNEQFF. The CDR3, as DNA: TGTGCCAGCAGTTACCGACTAGCGGCTTCCTACAATGAGCAGTTCTTC.

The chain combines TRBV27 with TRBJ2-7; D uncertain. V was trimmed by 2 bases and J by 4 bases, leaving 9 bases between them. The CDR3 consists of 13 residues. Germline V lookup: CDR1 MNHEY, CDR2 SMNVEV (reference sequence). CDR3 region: CASSLVPQYEQYF. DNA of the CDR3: TGTGCCAGCAGTTTAGTCCCCCAGTACGAGCAGTACTTC.

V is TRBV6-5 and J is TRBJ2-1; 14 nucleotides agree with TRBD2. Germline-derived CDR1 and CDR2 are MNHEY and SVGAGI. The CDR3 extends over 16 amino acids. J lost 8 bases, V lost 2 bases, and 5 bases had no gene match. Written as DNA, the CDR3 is TGTGCCAGCAGTTACCGACTAGCGGGAGGGCCTGATGAGCAGTTCTTC. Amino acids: CASSYRLAGGPDEQFF.

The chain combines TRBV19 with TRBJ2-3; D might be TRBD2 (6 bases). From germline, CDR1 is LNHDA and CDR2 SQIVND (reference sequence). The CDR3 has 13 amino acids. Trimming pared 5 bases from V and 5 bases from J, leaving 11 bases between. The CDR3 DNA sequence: TGTGCCAGTAGTCGGTCGCGGGAAGATACGCAGTATTTT. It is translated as CASSRSREDTQYF.

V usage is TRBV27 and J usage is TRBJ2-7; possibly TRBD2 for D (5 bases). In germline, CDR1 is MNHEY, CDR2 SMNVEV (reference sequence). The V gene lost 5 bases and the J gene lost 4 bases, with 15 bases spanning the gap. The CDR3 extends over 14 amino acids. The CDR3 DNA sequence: TGTGCCAGCAGTCGGGCCTCCGAGGGTTACGAGCAGTACTTC. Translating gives CASSRASEGYEQYF.

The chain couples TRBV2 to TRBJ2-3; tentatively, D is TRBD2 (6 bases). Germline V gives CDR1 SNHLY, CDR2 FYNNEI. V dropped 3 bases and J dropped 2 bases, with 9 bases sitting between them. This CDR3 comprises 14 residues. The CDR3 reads CASSETRTTDTQYF. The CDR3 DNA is TGTGCCAGCAGTGAGACTAGAACCACAGATACGCAGTATTTT.